This T cell receptor beta chain was found in a study of T cells in Graves' hyperthyroidism and ophthalmopathy. Absence of ophthalmopathy progression within 18 months defined stable Graves' hyperthyroidism. Clinical symptoms, serum thyroxine and TRAb, thyroid ultrasound and orbital computed tomography were used for the diagnoses. This clonotype was picked up many times. TCR beta CDR3 regions were amplified from RNA. Researchers ran a first-round RT-PCR on the TCR CDR3 using the HTBI primer set. One entry per CDR3 protein results from TCRdb running MiXCR on the multiplex PCR reads. This table has a few hundred thousand distinct CDR3 sequences, 20% appearing once. Looked up from germline, CDR1 is SGHRS and CDR2 is YFSETQ. The germline V and J ends were trimmed by 0 bases and 6 bases, with 16 bases remaining between them. The CDR3 is 15 residues long.

This clonotype originated in a man in his late teens or twenties with Graves' hyperthyroidism. Sequenced input: blood. This chain links TRBV5-1 with TRBJ2-7; a possible D gene is TRBD1 (6 bases). Written as DNA, the CDR3 is TGCGCCAGCAGCTTGGTAGCAGGGGAATGGGGCGAGCAGTACTTC. It yields the protein CASSLVAGEWGEQYF.